This T cell receptor (beta chain) emerged from a study of T-cell memory formation after mild COVID-19. Whole-study results and caveats: Contracting CD4+ clones were located mainly in CM and EM, and CD8+ clones in EMRA.

5'RACE with constant-segment primers built TCRalpha and TCRbeta cDNA libraries with UMIs. TCRdb analysed the 5' RACE reads with MiXCR anew, one entry per CDR3 protein. Among about 470,000 distinct CDR3 sequences listed, about 23% were seen once. In this sample, this clonotype turned up a few times. Its antigen remains unidentified. Sequencing was done on a sample of PBMCs or a T cell subset sorted from them (not recorded which). The source of this sequence is an adult woman who had mild COVID-19 (a few samples of this study predate the infection). Cell type and time point are not known.

CDR3 sequence reads: CATSGIAGVNTGELFF. Here the CDR3 DNA reads TGTGCCACCAGTGGGATAGCGGGCGTGAACACCGGGGAGCTGTTTTTT. The chain links TRBV24-1 to TRBJ2-2; 7 positions match TRBD2. The germline V gene has CDR1 KGHDR and CDR2 SFDVKD. The CDR3 totals 16 residues. Losses at the gene ends were 5 bases for V and 1 base for J; bases not matched to a gene: 6.